This note documents a single TCR beta chain sequence. The data belong to a study of blood T cell repertoires in COVID-19. V lost 5 bases and J lost 8; bases outside the gene matches: 8. The CDR3 runs to 15 residues. In germline, CDR1 is ENHRY, CDR2 SYGVKD. Sequencing used immunoSEQ multiplex PCR; TCRdb keeps in-frame clones, though not all of them. The sample lists some 250,000 clones, about 88% seen once, with 6% to 9% in the top ten. This clonotype was sampled from a woman aged 70 to 79 with active or convalescent COVID-19. The genes are TRBV10-3 and TRBJ1-4; TRBD1 matches at 10 bases. The sample comprised peripheral blood. The CDR3 nucleotides read TGTGCCATCAGTCCACGGACAGGGGGGACAGAAAAACTGTTTTTT. Its protein product is CAISPRTGGTEKLFF.